The subject of this entry is one TCR beta chain. Authors' processing steps: Amplification with reference gene primers provided the estimates of nucleated cell counts. Sequencing was performed with immunoSEQ multiplex PCR; in TCRdb, only in-frame clones are kept and a portion is missing. That table supplies the V and J calls and clone size; D and trimming were determined from the DNA. The profile shows 110,000 to 150,000 clones, 82% of them singletons. This CDR3 is 15 amino acids long. The V and J ends lost 0 bases and 4 bases, in that order; junction bases with no gene match: 7. CDR1 and CDR2 from the germline V gene are SGDLS and YYNGEE. This sample was included in a study of blood T cell repertoires in COVID-19. On the study more broadly: Acute and convalescent COVID-19 specimens originated in the United States, Italy and Spain. In each case, the material was cDNA or gDNA derived from T cells, B-cell-depleted T cells, or PBMCs.

The clonotype comes from a woman older than 75 with acute or convalescent COVID-19. Sequencing was carried out using peripheral blood. This chain joins TRBV9 and TRBJ2-7, with 7 bases matching TRBD2. The CDR3 sequence is CASSVAGGSPYEQYF. DNA for the CDR3: TGTGCCAGCAGCGTAGCGGGAGGCTCACCTTACGAGCAGTACTTC. Complete variable domain (other parts from reference TRBV9 and TRBJ2-7): DSGVTQTPKHLITATGQRVTLRCSPRSGDLSVYWYQQSLDQGLQFLIQYYNGEERAKGNILERFSAQQFPDLHSELNLSSLELGDSALYFCASSVAGGSPYEQYFGPGTRLTVT.